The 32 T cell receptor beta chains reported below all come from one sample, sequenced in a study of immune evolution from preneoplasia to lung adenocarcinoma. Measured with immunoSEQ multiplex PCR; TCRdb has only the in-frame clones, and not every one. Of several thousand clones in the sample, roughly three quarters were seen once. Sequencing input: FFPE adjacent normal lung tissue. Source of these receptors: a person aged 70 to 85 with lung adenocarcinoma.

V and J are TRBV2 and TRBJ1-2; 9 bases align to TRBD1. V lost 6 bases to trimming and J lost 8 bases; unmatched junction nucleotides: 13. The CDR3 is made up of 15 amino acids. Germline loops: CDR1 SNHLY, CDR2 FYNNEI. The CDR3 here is CASREGSQGAMGYTF. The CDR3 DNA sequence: TGTGCCAGCAGGGAGGGGTCACAGGGGGCGATGGGCTACACCTTC.

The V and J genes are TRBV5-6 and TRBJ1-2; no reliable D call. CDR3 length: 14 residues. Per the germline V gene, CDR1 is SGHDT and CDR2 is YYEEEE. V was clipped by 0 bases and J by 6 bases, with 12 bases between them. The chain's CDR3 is CASSLVEGRDGYTF. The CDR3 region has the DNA TGTGCCAGCAGCTTGGTGGAGGGTAGAGATGGCTACACCTTC.

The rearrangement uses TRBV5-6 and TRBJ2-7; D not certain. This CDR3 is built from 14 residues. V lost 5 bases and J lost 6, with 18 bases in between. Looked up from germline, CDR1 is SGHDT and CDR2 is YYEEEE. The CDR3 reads CASSYRRTVFEQYF. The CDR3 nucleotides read TGTGCCAGCAGTTACCGAAGGACCGTCTTCGAGCAGTACTTC.

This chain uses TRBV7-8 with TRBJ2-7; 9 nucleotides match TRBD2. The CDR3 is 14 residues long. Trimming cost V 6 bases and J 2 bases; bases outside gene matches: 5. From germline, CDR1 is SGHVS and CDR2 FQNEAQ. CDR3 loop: CASRQTSGPYEQYF. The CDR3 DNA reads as TGTGCCAGCAGGCAGACTAGCGGACCCTACGAGCAGTACTTC.

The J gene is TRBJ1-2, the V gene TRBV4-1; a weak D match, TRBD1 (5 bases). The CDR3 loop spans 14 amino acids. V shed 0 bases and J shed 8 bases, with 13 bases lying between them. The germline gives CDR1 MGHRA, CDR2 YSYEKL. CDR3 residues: CASSQDQGPGGYTF. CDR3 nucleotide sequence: TGCGCCAGCAGCCAAGATCAGGGCCCAGGAGGCTACACCTTC.

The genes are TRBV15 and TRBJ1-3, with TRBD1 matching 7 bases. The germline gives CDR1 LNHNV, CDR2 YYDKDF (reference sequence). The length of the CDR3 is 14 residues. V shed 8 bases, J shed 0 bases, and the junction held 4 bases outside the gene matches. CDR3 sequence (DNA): TGTGCCACCGGGGCAGGGGGCTCTGGAAACACCATATATTTT. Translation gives CATGAGGSGNTIYF.

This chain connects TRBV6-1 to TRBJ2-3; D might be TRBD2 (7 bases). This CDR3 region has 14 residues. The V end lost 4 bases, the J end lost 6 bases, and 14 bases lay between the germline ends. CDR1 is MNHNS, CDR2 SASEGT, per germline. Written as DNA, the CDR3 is TGTGCCAGCAGTGGGGCGGGGGCCGGGGATACGCAGTATTTT. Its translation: CASSGAGAGDTQYF.

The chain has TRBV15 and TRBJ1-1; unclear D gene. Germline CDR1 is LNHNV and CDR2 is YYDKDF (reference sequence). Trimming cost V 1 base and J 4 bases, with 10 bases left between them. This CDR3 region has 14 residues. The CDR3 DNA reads TGTGCCACCAGCAGAGGTATCGAGGGCACTGAAGCTTTCTTT. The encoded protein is CATSRGIEGTEAFF.

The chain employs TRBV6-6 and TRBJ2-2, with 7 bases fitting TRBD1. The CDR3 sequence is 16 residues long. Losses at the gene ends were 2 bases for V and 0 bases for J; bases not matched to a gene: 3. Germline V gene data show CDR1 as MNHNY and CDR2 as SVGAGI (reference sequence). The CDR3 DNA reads TGTGCCAGCAGTTACGGGGGACAGACGAACACCGGGGAGCTGTTTTTT. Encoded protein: CASSYGGQTNTGELFF.

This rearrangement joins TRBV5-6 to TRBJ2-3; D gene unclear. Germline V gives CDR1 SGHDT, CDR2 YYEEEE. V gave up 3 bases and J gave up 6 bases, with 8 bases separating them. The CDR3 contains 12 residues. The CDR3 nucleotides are TGTGCCAGCAGCTATGAATCGGATACGCAGTATTTT. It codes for CASSYESDTQYF.

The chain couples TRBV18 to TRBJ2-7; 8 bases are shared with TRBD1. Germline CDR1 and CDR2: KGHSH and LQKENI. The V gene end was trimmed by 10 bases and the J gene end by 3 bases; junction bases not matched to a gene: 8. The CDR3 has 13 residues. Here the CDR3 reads CATSTGTGYEQYF. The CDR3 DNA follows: TGTGCCACTTCTACCGGGACAGGCTACGAGCAGTACTTC. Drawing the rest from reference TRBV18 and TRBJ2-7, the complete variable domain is NAGVMQNPRHLVRRRGQEARLRCSPMKGHSHVYWYRQLPEEGLKFMVYLQKENIIDESGMPKERFSAEFPKEGPSILRIQQVVRGDSAAYFCATSTGTGYEQYFGPGTRLTVT.

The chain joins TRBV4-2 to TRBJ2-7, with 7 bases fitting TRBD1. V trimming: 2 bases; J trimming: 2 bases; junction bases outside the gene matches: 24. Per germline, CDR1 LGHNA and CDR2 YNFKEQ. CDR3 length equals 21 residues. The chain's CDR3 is CASSQTALWDRRTGHTYEQYF. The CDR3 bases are TGTGCCAGCAGCCAAACTGCGCTTTGGGATCGGCGGACAGGACACACCTACGAGCAGTACTTC.

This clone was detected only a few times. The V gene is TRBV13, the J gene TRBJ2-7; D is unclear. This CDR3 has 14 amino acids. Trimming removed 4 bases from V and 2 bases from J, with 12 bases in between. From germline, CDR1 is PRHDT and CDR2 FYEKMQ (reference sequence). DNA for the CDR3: TGTGCCAGCAGCTCCCCGGCTAACACCTACGAGCAGTACTTC. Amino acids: CASSSPANTYEQYF.

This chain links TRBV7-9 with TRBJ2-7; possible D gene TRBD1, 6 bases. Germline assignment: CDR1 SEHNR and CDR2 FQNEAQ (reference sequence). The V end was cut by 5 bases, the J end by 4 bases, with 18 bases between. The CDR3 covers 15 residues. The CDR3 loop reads CASSPLQGLRYEQYF. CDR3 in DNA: TGTGCCAGCAGCCCCTTGCAGGGGTTGAGGTACGAGCAGTACTTC.

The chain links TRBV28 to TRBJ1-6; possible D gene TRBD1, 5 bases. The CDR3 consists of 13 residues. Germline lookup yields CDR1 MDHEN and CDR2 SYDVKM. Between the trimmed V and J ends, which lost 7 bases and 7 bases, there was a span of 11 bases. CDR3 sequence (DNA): TGTGCCAGCATTTCACAGGCCAATTCACCCCTCCACTTT. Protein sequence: CASISQANSPLHF.

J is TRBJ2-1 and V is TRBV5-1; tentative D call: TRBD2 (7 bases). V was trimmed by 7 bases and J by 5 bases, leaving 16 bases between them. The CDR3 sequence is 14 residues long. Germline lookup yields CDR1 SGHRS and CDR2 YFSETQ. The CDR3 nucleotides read TGCGCCAGCCGACCTAGGGGGGGGGACAATGAGCAGTTCTTC. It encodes CASRPRGGDNEQFF.

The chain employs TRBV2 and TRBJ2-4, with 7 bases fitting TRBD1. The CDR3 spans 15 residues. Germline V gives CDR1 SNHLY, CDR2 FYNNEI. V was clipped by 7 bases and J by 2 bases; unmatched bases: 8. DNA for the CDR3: TGTGCCAGCAAGACATACAGGGGTTCCAAAAACATTCAGTACTTC. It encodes CASKTYRGSKNIQYF.

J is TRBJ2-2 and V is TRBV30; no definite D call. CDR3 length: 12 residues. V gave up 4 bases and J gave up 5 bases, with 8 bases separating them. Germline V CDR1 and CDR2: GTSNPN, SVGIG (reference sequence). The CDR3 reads CAWTPGTGELFF. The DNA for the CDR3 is TGTGCCTGGACTCCGGGTACCGGGGAGCTGTTTTTT.

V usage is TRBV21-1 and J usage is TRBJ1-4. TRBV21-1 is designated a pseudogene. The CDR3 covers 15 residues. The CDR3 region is CASTQKGGPREKLFF. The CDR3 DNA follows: TGTGCCAGCACCCAAAAGGGTGGGCCTCGTGAAAAACTGTTTTTT.

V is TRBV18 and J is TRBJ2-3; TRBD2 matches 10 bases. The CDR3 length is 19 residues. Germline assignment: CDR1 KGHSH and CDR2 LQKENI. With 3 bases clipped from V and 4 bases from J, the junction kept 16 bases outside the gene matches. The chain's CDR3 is CASSPAVPSASGGADTQYF. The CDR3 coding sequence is TGTGCCAGCTCACCGGCTGTGCCGTCGGCTAGCGGGGGTGCAGATACGCAGTATTTT.

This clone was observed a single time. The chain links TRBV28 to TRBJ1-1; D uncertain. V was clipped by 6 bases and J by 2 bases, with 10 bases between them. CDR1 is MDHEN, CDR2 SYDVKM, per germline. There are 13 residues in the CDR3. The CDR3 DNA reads TGTGCCAGCAGACTCACACAAAACACTGAAGCTTTCTTT. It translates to CASRLTQNTEAFF.

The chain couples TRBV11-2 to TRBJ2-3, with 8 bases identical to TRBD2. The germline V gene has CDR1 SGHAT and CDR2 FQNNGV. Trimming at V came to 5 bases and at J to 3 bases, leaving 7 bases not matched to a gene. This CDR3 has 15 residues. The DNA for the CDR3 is TGTGCCAGCAGCCCTTGGAGCGGGGGTACAGATACGCAGTATTTT. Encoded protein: CASSPWSGGTDTQYF.

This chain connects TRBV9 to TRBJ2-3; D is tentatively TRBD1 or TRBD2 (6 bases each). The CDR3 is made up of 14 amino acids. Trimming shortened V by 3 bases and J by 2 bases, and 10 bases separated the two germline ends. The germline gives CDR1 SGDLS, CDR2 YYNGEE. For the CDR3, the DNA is TGTGCCAGCAGCGAGAGGGGGGTCACAGATACGCAGTATTTT. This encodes CASSERGVTDTQYF.

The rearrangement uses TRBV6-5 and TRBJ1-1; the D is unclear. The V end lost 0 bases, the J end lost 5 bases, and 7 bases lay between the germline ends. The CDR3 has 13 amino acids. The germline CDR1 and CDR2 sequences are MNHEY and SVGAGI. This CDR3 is CASSYSTWTEAFF. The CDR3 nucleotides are TGTGCCAGCAGTTACTCGACGTGGACTGAAGCTTTCTTT.

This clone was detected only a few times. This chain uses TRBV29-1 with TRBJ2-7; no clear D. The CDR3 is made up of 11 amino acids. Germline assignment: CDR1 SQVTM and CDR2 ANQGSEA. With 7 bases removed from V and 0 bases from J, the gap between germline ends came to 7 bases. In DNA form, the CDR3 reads TGCAGCGCCCGACACTCCTACGAGCAGTACTTC. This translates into CSARHSYEQYF.

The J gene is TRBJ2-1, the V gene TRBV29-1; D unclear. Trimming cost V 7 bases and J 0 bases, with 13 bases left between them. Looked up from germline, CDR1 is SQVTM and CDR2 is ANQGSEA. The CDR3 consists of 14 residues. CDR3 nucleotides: TGCAGCGCCAAAATTAGTCTCTCCTACAATGAGCAGTTCTTC. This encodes CSAKISLSYNEQFF.

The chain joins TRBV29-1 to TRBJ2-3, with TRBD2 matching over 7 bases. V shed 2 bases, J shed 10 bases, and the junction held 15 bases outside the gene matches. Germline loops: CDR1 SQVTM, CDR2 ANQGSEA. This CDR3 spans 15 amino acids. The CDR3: CSVESRRGMVISQYF. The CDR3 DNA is TGCAGCGTTGAATCGCGGCGGGGGATGGTCATATCGCAGTATTTT.

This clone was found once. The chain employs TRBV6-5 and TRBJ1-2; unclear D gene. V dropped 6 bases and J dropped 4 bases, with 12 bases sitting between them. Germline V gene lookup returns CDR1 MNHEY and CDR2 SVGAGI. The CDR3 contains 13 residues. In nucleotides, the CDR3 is TGTGCCAGCAGCACGTTGGGTTCCTATGGCTACACCTTC. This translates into CASSTLGSYGYTF.

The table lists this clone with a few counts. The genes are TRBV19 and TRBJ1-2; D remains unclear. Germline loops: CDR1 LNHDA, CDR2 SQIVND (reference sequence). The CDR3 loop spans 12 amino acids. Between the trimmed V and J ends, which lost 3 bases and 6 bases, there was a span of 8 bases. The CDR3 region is CASSMWGDGYTF. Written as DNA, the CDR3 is TGTGCCAGTAGTATGTGGGGAGATGGCTACACCTTC.

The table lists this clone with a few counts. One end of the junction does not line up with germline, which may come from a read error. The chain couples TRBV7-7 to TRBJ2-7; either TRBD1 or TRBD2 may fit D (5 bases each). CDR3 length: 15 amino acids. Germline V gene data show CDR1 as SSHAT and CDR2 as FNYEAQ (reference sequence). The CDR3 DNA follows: TGTGCTAGCAGCTCCGGGTTAGAGGGGTCAGGCGAGCAGTACTTC. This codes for CASSSGLEGSGEQYF.

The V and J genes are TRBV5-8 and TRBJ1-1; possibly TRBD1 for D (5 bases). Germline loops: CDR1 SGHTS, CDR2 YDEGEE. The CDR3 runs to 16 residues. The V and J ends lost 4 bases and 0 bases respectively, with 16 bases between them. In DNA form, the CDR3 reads TGTGCCAGCAGCGTAACCGGGACTGTGATGAACACTGAAGCTTTCTTT. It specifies CASSVTGTVMNTEAFF.

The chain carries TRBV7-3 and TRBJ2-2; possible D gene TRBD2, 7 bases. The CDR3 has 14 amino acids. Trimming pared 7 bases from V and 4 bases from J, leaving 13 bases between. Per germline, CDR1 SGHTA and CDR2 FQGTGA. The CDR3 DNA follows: TGTGCCAGCACCTGGGGAGGGGGCACCGGGGAGCTGTTTTTT. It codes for CASTWGGGTGELFF.